These 22 T cell receptor beta chains came from one sample sequenced in a study of CD8 T cells in Susac syndrome. The authors reverse transcribed roughly 0.5 to 1 ug RNA with random hexamers. TCRdb re-called the immunoSEQ multiplex PCR reads with MiXCR, one entry per CDR3 protein. The table records about 210,000 distinct CDR3 sequences, about 95% of them present only once. Specimen: CD4+ T cells from PBMCs. These receptors were obtained from a human donor in good health.

The chain carries TRBV30 and TRBJ2-5, with TRBD1 matching over 8 bases. J lost 2 bases, V lost 1 base, and 3 bases had no gene match. The germline V gene has CDR1 GTSNPN and CDR2 SVGIG (reference sequence). The CDR3 is made up of 14 amino acids. The CDR3 protein is CAWSGGTGQETQYF. The CDR3, as DNA: TGTGCCTGGAGTGGAGGGACAGGACAAGAGACCCAGTACTTC.

The rearrangement joins TRBV2 to TRBJ2-7, with TRBD1 matching over 9 bases. V shed 5 bases and J 0 bases; nucleotides not matched to a gene: 5. Germline CDR1 and CDR2: SNHLY and FYNNEI. This CDR3 has 15 amino acids. This CDR3 is CASSQDRGPSYEQYF. Written as DNA, the CDR3 is TGTGCCAGCAGTCAGGACAGGGGCCCCTCCTACGAGCAGTACTTC.

The genes are TRBV20-1 and TRBJ2-5; D gene unclear. The CDR3 covers 10 residues. V lost 2 bases to trimming and J lost 3 bases, with 1 base between them. Germline V lookup: CDR1 DFQATT, CDR2 SNEGSKA (reference sequence). DNA for the CDR3: TGCAGTGCTAGAAAAGAGACCCAGTACTTC. Amino acid sequence: CSARKETQYF.

This chain links TRBV6-1 with TRBJ1-5; D is perhaps TRBD1 (6 bases). V lost 2 bases to trimming and J lost 9 bases, with 14 bases between them. CDR1 is MNHNS, CDR2 SASEGT, per germline. The CDR3 loop spans 14 amino acids. CDR3 in DNA: TGTGCCAGCAGTGAACAGGGTCTGGGGGCGCCCCAGCATTTT. Encoded protein: CASSEQGLGAPQHF.

This sequence joins TRBV24-1 and TRBJ2-7; possible D gene TRBD2, 6 bases. Trimming cost V 1 base and J 9 bases, with 12 bases left between them. The CDR3 is made up of 13 amino acids. Per germline, CDR1 KGHDR and CDR2 SFDVKD. The CDR3: CATSDFNGGRQYF. The CDR3 DNA reads as TGTGCCACCAGTGATTTCAACGGGGGACGGCAGTACTTC.

The V gene is TRBV20-1, the J gene TRBJ2-7, with unresolved D. The V gene lost 0 bases and the J gene lost 0 bases, with 9 bases spanning the gap. The CDR3 totals 14 residues. Germline CDR1 DFQATT, CDR2 SNEGSKA (reference sequence). The CDR3 DNA is TGCAGTGCTAGAGACAACCCAGGCTCCTACGAGCAGTACGTC. Protein sequence: CSARDNPGSYEQYV.

The V and J genes are TRBV19 and TRBJ2-1, with TRBD2 matching 7 bases. CDR3 length: 15 residues. J lost 4 bases, V lost 6 bases, and 9 bases had no gene match. CDR1 and CDR2 from the germline V gene are LNHDA and SQIVND (reference sequence). The CDR3 region is CASRSSSGNYNEQFF. Written as DNA, the CDR3 is TGTGCCAGTAGGTCTTCTAGCGGAAATTACAATGAGCAGTTCTTC.

The chain is built from TRBV15 and TRBJ2-5; D is unresolved. The CDR3 totals 12 residues. CDR1 is LNHNV, CDR2 YYDKDF, per germline (reference sequence). Trimming left V 3 bases short and J 9 bases short, with 11 bases between. CDR3 nucleotides: TGTGCCACCAGCAGCGACCGACTCCCCCAGTACTTC. Translation: CATSSDRLPQYF.

This clonotype was seen only once. The V gene is TRBV30, the J gene TRBJ2-1; D may match TRBD1 or TRBD2 (5 bases each). This CDR3 region has 16 residues. V was cut by 1 base and J by 2 bases, with 15 bases left in between. CDR1 and CDR2 from the germline V gene are GTSNPN and SVGIG (reference sequence). CDR3 nucleotides: TGTGCCTGGAGTGCCCCCCGGACGGGACCCTACAATGAGCAGTTCTTC. Translated: CAWSAPRTGPYNEQFF.

This clonotype was detected only once. This chain joins TRBV3-1 and TRBJ2-1, with D uncertain. Per germline, CDR1 LGHDT and CDR2 YNNKEL (reference sequence). This CDR3 region has 13 residues. V was shortened by 1 base and J by 4 bases, with 5 bases between the two germline ends. This CDR3 is CASSQVLYNEQFF. The CDR3 bases are TGTGCCAGCAGCCAAGTATTATACAATGAGCAGTTCTTC.

The chain uses TRBV5-1 and TRBJ2-5; a possible D gene is TRBD2 (5 bases). V gave up 0 bases and J gave up 5 bases, with 11 bases separating them. Germline loops: CDR1 SGHRS, CDR2 YFSETQ. This CDR3 has 14 amino acids. CDR3 coding DNA: TGCGCCAGCAGCTTGGGTCGGGAAGGGGAGACCCAGTACTTC. Its protein is CASSLGREGETQYF.

The CDR3 region has the DNA TGCAGCGGACAAACAGGGTCCAACACAGATACGCAGTATTTT. This codes for CSGQTGSNTDTQYF. The chain is built from TRBV29-1 and TRBJ2-3, with a possible D match to TRBD1 (6 bases). There are 14 residues in the CDR3. Germline loops: CDR1 SQVTM, CDR2 ANQGSEA. The ends were cut back, 7 bases at V and 2 bases at J, with 16 bases in the middle.

The chain uses TRBV20-1 and TRBJ2-7, with D uncertain. CDR1 is DFQATT and CDR2 is SNEGSKA in the germline V gene (reference sequence). There are 12 residues in the CDR3. V lost 3 bases, J lost 3 bases, and 9 bases lay in between. The DNA for the CDR3 is TGCAGTGCTAGCTCGGGCGACTACGAGCAGTACGTC. Translation gives CSASSGDYEQYV.

The chain employs TRBV11-2 and TRBJ2-7; D is undetermined. In germline, CDR1 is SGHAT, CDR2 FQNNGV. The CDR3 totals 13 residues. Between the trimmed V and J ends, which lost 1 base and 2 bases, there was a span of 6 bases. The chain's CDR3 is CASSLAFPYEQYF. In DNA form, the CDR3 reads TGTGCCAGCAGCTTAGCGTTTCCCTACGAGCAGTACTTC.

The chain has TRBV7-8 and TRBJ2-5, with 7 bases matching TRBD2. The V and J ends lost 7 bases and 5 bases, in that order; junction bases with no gene match: 19. Per the germline V gene, CDR1 is SGHVS and CDR2 is FQNEAQ. The CDR3 extends over 17 amino acids. The DNA of the CDR3 is TGTGCCAGCATCGTGCGGGGGAGGGCTTTCGGTAGTGAGACCCAGTACTTC. This gives the protein CASIVRGRAFGSETQYF. Full variable domain (remainder filled in from reference TRBV7-8 and TRBJ2-5): GAGVSQSPRYKVAKRGQDVALRCDPISGHVSLFWYQQALGQGPEFLTYFQNEAQLDKSGLPSDRFFAERPEGSVSTLKIQRTQQEDSAVYLCASIVRGRAFGSETQYFGPGTRLLVL.

The rearrangement uses TRBV5-4 and TRBJ2-5; tentative D call: TRBD1 (8 bases). V dropped 4 bases and J dropped 1 base, with 14 bases sitting between them. Germline V lookup: CDR1 SGHNT, CDR2 YYREEE (reference sequence). There are 15 residues in the CDR3. The CDR3 loop reads CASSLTGGGQETQYF. DNA of the CDR3: TGTGCCAGCAGCCTCACAGGGGGGGGCCAAGAGACCCAGTACTTC.

The gene calls are TRBV20-1 and TRBJ2-3; a weak D match, TRBD1 (6 bases). The CDR3 loop spans 14 amino acids. CDR1 and CDR2 from the germline V gene are DFQATT and SNEGSKA (reference sequence). V was clipped by 2 bases and J by 0 bases, with 9 bases between them. The chain's CDR3 is CSARSTGSTDTQYF. DNA for the CDR3: TGCAGTGCTAGATCCACAGGGAGCACAGATACGCAGTATTTT.

The V gene is TRBV9, the J gene TRBJ2-7; D is unresolved. Germline CDR1 reads SGDLS; CDR2 reads YYNGEE. Trimming removed 1 base at V and 6 bases at J, with 8 bases between. The CDR3 is 12 amino acids. CDR3 region: CASSVIFREQYV. The CDR3 nucleotides read TGTGCCAGCAGCGTAATATTCCGCGAGCAGTACGTC.

J is TRBJ1-4 and V is TRBV18; D is ambiguous. Germline assignment: CDR1 KGHSH and CDR2 LQKENI. The V end lost 3 bases, the J end lost 3 bases, and 11 bases lay between the germline ends. The CDR3 loop spans 15 amino acids. The CDR3 reads CASSPARAANEKLFF. CDR3 nucleotide sequence: TGTGCCAGCTCACCGGCAAGGGCGGCTAATGAAAAACTGTTTTTT.

The chain combines TRBV20-1 with TRBJ1-5; 10 nucleotides agree with TRBD1. This CDR3 region has 16 residues. The ends lost 1 base at V and 3 bases at J; junction bases unmatched: 6. CDR1 is DFQATT and CDR2 is SNEGSKA in the germline V gene (reference sequence). For the CDR3, the DNA is TGCAGTGCTAGAGGGGGACAGGGGAGGCCCAATCAGCCCCAGCATTTT. It codes for CSARGGQGRPNQPQHF.

This rearrangement joins TRBV12-3 or TRBV12-4 to TRBJ2-2, with D possibly being TRBD1 (6 bases). The CDR3 has 14 amino acids. Between the trimmed V and J ends, which lost 5 bases and 7 bases, there was a span of 14 bases. The CDR3 nucleotides read TGTGCCAGCAGTACCAGGGGCGCGGGCGGGGAGCTGTTTTTT. This translates into CASSTRGAGGELFF.

The chain uses TRBV20-1 and TRBJ2-3; 13 nucleotides agree with TRBD2. Germline-derived CDR1 and CDR2 are DFQATT and SNEGSKA (reference sequence). The V and J ends lost 4 bases and 6 bases, in that order; junction bases with no gene match: 7. The CDR3 is 15 amino acids. CDR3 protein: CSAMGLAGWADTQYF. DNA of the CDR3: TGCAGTGCTATGGGACTAGCGGGGTGGGCGGATACGCAGTATTTT.